The 21 T cell receptor beta chains in this list originate from one sample, sequenced in a study of T cells in Graves' hyperthyroidism and ophthalmopathy. Amplified TCR beta CDR3 regions came from RNA transcripts. HTBI primers were the set used in a first-round RT-PCR of the TCR CDR3. A single record per CDR3 protein comes from TCRdb applying MiXCR to the multiplex PCR reads. The sample shows more than 350,000 distinct CDR3 sequences, about 16% of them seen only once. The sequenced material came from blood. These receptors all come from a woman between 25 and 40 years old with Graves' hyperthyroidism.

This clonotype appeared many times. This sequence joins TRBV28 and TRBJ1-2; D is unclear. The germline V gene has CDR1 MDHEN and CDR2 SYDVKM. V was pared by 6 bases and J by 4 bases, with 18 bases between. This CDR3 has 15 residues. The CDR3 loop reads CASRPTPAGLYGYTF. DNA of the CDR3: TGTGCCAGCAGACCAACCCCAGCAGGACTCTATGGCTACACCTTC.

This clonotype was recorded many times. The rearrangement uses TRBV7-2 and TRBJ1-1; D unclear. This CDR3 has 13 residues. Deletions cut 2 bases from V and 0 bases from J, with 4 bases between. In germline, CDR1 is SGHTA, CDR2 FQGNSA. DNA for the CDR3: TGTGCCAGCAGCTTAATTGTGAACACTGAAGCTTTCTTT. Its translation: CASSLIVNTEAFF.

This clonotype has at least ten counts. J is TRBJ2-7 and V is TRBV30, with D unresolved. The CDR3 totals 13 residues. CDR1 is GTSNPN and CDR2 is SVGIG in the germline V gene (reference sequence). V was shortened by 0 bases and J by 3 bases, with 9 bases between the two germline ends. The DNA of the CDR3 is TGTGCCTGGAGTGTAGCAGTGTTCTACGAGCAGTACTTC. Its protein product is CAWSVAVFYEQYF.

This clonotype was seen repeatedly, ten times or more. The chain recombines TRBV3-1 with TRBJ1-5, with D uncertain. The CDR3 sequence is 16 residues long. CDR1 is LGHDT and CDR2 is YNNKEL in the germline V gene (reference sequence). With 0 bases removed from V and 1 base from J, the gap between germline ends came to 10 bases. CDR3 sequence: CASSQDGELSNQPQHF. CDR3 sequence (DNA): TGTGCCAGCAGCCAAGATGGGGAACTGAGCAATCAGCCCCAGCATTTT.

This clonotype was counted between two and nine times. The rearrangement joins TRBV7-2 to TRBJ2-7; TRBD2 agrees at 9 bases. This CDR3 contains 16 residues. The trim removed 1 base at V and 5 bases at J, leaving 9 bases unmatched. CDR1 is SGHTA, CDR2 FQGNSA, per germline. For the CDR3, the DNA is TGTGCCAGCAGCTTAGTTCGCCTAGCGGGATTACACGAGCAGTACTTC. Residues: CASSLVRLAGLHEQYF.

This clonotype was found a few times. V and J are TRBV4-2 and TRBJ1-6, with no clear D. The CDR3 sequence is 17 residues long. CDR1 is LGHNA, CDR2 YNFKEQ, per germline. V was trimmed by 1 base and J by 11 bases, leaving 21 bases between them. The CDR3 DNA is TGTGCCAGCAGCCAAGTTGACAAGCCCCTTAAAGGGACACCCCTCCACTTT. This codes for CASSQVDKPLKGTPLHF.

A few counts support this clonotype. The rearrangement uses TRBV11-2 and TRBJ2-3; no definite D call. Trimming left V 3 bases short and J 5 bases short, with 15 bases between. The germline V gene has CDR1 SGHAT and CDR2 FQNNGV. The CDR3 is made up of 15 amino acids. CDR3 coding DNA: TGTGCCAGCAGCTTGGCCCTCAGACTGGTAGATACGCAGTATTTT. Translating it yields CASSLALRLVDTQYF.

The V gene is TRBV9, the J gene TRBJ2-5, with D possibly TRBD2 on 6 matching bases. This CDR3 has 15 amino acids. V was cut by 0 bases and J by 4 bases, with 13 bases left in between. Germline V gene sequence: CDR1 SGDLS, CDR2 YYNGEE. CDR3 sequence (DNA): TGTGCCAGCAGCGTAGCTGGCGGGATTAGAGAGACCCAGTACTTC. Protein sequence: CASSVAGGIRETQYF. Full variable domain (missing parts from reference TRBV9 and TRBJ2-5): DSGVTQTPKHLITATGQRVTLRCSPRSGDLSVYWYQQSLDQGLQFLIQYYNGEERAKGNILERFSAQQFPDLHSELNLSSLELGDSALYFCASSVAGGIRETQYFGPGTRLLVL.

This chain links TRBV7-9 with TRBJ2-2, with TRBD2 identical over 10 bases. V gave up 5 bases and J gave up 2 bases; unmatched junction bases: 5. The CDR3 is made up of 16 amino acids. In germline, CDR1 is SEHNR, CDR2 FQNEAQ (reference sequence). The CDR3 DNA is TGTGCCAGCAGCCCAACTAGCGGGAAAAACACCGGGGAGCTGTTTTTT. It is translated as CASSPTSGKNTGELFF.

In this sample, this clonotype turned up a few times. The V and J genes are TRBV6-1 and TRBJ2-4; 11 bases map to TRBD2. Looked up from germline, CDR1 is MNHNS and CDR2 is SASEGT. Trimming cost V 6 bases and J 3 bases; bases outside gene matches: 10. This CDR3 has 17 amino acids. This chain's CDR3 is CASRALAGVFDKNIQYF. CDR3 DNA: TGTGCCAGCAGGGCACTAGCGGGAGTTTTTGACAAAAACATTCAGTACTTC.

This clonotype appeared a few times. The chain carries TRBV28 and TRBJ1-5; TRBD1 matches 7 bases. V shed 8 bases and J 5 bases; nucleotides not matched to a gene: 12. The CDR3 loop spans 15 amino acids. CDR1 MDHEN and CDR2 SYDVKM come from the germline V gene. CDR3 loop: CASGGGGRGHQPQHF. In DNA form, the CDR3 reads TGTGCCAGCGGGGGGGGGGGGAGGGGGCATCAGCCCCAGCATTTT.

Only a few counts were recorded for this clonotype. The chain is built from TRBV5-5 and TRBJ1-3; no definite D call. Trimming took off 3 bases at V and 0 bases at J, with 13 bases between the two ends. Germline CDR1 SGHKS, CDR2 YYEKEE (reference sequence). The CDR3 totals 16 residues. CDR3 loop: CASSSPRDFSGNTIYF. CDR3 DNA sequence: TGTGCCAGCAGCTCCCCGCGGGATTTCTCTGGAAACACCATATATTTT.

In regard to this clonotype: This may be a read error, as it is one base from a much larger clone. The chain combines TRBV7-9 with TRBJ2-2; the D is unclear. This CDR3 is 11 amino acids long. Germline assignment: CDR1 SEHNR and CDR2 FQNEAQ (reference sequence). Between the trimmed V and J ends, which lost 6 bases and 4 bases, there was a span of 3 bases. CDR3 bases: TGTGCCAGCAGTATCACCGGGGAGCTGTTTTTT. This sequence encodes CASSITGELFF.

At least ten counts were recorded for this clonotype. The chain employs TRBV6-6 and TRBJ2-1; no reliable D call. The CDR3 is 14 residues long. V lost 0 bases to trimming and J lost 5 bases, with 8 bases between them. Germline CDR1 reads MNHNY; CDR2 reads SVGAGI (reference sequence). The CDR3 bases are TGTGCCAGCAGTTACTCAGGGCGAAACAATGAGCAGTTCTTC. It is translated as CASSYSGRNNEQFF.

This clonotype has just a few counts. This chain joins TRBV2 and TRBJ2-2; TRBD1 matches 8 bases. Germline V gene data show CDR1 as SNHLY and CDR2 as FYNNEI. CDR3 length equals 17 residues. Trimming took 2 bases from V and 4 from J; bases not matched to a gene: 9. CDR3 nucleotides: TGTGCCAGCAGTGAATCGTTCCAGGGGGCCTTCACCGGGGAGCTGTTTTTT. Translating it yields CASSESFQGAFTGELFF. Supplemented by reference TRBV2 and TRBJ2-2, the full variable domain reads EPEVTQTPSHQVTQMGQEVILRCVPISNHLYFYWYRQILGQKVEFLVSFYNNEISEKSEIFDDQFSVERPDGSNFTLKIRSTKLEDSAMYFCASSESFQGAFTGELFFGEGSRLTVL.

Many counts were recorded for this clonotype. The rearrangement links TRBV18 to TRBJ1-5; D gene uncertain. This CDR3 region has 13 residues. Germline lookup yields CDR1 KGHSH and CDR2 LQKENI. V was pared by 5 bases and J by 5 bases, with 10 bases between. The CDR3 is CASSLYTDQPQHF. In DNA, the CDR3 is TGTGCCAGCTCATTATATACGGATCAGCCCCAGCATTTT. Full variable domain (remainder filled in from reference TRBV18 and TRBJ1-5): NAGVMQNPRHLVRRRGQEARLRCSPMKGHSHVYWYRQLPEEGLKFMVYLQKENIIDESGMPKERFSAEFPKEGPSILRIQQVVRGDSAAYFCASSLYTDQPQHFGDGTRLSIL.

This clonotype was detected only a few times. The rearrangement links TRBV12-5 to TRBJ2-5, with D perhaps matching TRBD2 (5 bases). CDR1 is LGHNT and CDR2 is FRNRAP in the germline V gene. The V end lost 6 bases, the J end lost 5 bases, and 16 bases lay between the germline ends. The CDR3 length is 14 residues. The CDR3 sequence is CASGPGPRGETQYF. The CDR3 DNA follows: TGTGCTAGTGGCCCGGGCCCACGAGGGGAGACCCAGTACTTC.

A note on this clonotype: A read error is possible here, since a much larger clone lies one base away. The chain has TRBV18 and TRBJ2-5; tentative D call: TRBD1 (5 bases). Germline CDR1 is KGHSH and CDR2 is LQKENI. The length of the CDR3 is 15 residues. The CDR3 DNA reads TGTGCCAGCTCACCATTAGGGGCCTCACCAGAGGCCCAGTACTTC. Translating gives CASSPLGASPEAQYF. The full variable domain, its missing parts supplied by reference TRBV18 and TRBJ2-5, is NAGVMQNPRHLVRRRGQEARLRCSPMKGHSHVYWYRQLPEEGLKFMVYLQKENIIDESGMPKERFSAEFPKEGPSILRIQQVVRGDSAAYFCASSPLGASPEAQYFGPGTRLLVL.

The chain has TRBV5-8 and TRBJ2-5; D not certain. The V gene's germline CDR1 is SGHTS and CDR2 YDEGEE. The CDR3 is 14 amino acids. V was pared by 3 bases and J by 4 bases, with 13 bases between. The CDR3 sequence: CASSYTGRAETQYF. CDR3 nucleotides: TGTGCCAGCAGCTATACTGGACGGGCAGAGACCCAGTACTTC.

This clonotype appeared many times. The chain links TRBV7-9 to TRBJ1-2; 7 bases are a match to TRBD1. Germline V gene data show CDR1 as SEHNR and CDR2 as FQNEAQ (reference sequence). This CDR3 has 13 amino acids. Trimming removed 3 bases from V and 4 bases from J; junction bases left unmatched: 2. CDR3 DNA: TGTGCCAGCAGCTTTGGGACAGCCTATGGCTACACCTTC. It codes for CASSFGTAYGYTF.

This clonotype appeared a few times. This chain connects TRBV4-1 to TRBJ2-5; the D is unclear. Trimming removed 0 bases from V and 2 bases from J, with 4 bases in between. The CDR3 is 13 residues long. Looked up from germline, CDR1 is MGHRA and CDR2 is YSYEKL. The CDR3 nucleotides read TGCGCCAGCAGCCAAGATGCGCAAGAGACCCAGTACTTC. Protein sequence: CASSQDAQETQYF.